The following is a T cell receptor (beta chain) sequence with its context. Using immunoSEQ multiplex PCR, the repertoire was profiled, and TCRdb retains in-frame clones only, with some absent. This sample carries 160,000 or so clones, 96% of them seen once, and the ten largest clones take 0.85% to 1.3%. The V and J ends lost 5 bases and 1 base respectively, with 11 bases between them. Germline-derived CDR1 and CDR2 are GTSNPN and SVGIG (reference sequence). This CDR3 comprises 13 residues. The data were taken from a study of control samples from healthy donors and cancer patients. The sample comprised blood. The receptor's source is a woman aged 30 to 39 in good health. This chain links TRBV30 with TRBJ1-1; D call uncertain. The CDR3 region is CAWSPRRNTEAFF. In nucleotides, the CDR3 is TGTGCCTGGTCGCCGCGGAGGAACACTGAAGCTTTCTTT.